This T cell receptor (beta chain) was documented in a study of T cells in Graves' hyperthyroidism and ophthalmopathy. Study observations and caveats: From stable hyperthyroidism, ophthalmopathy was set apart by a 13 V-J model.

The V end was cut by 2 bases, the J end by 6 bases, with 10 bases between. The CDR3 totals 13 residues. Germline V gene lookup returns CDR1 MNHEY and CDR2 SVGAGI. This clonotype was counted many times. Its cognate antigen is unknown. Amplified TCR beta CDR3 regions came from RNA transcripts. The HTBI primer set drove a first-round RT-PCR of the TCR CDR3. Each CDR3 protein gets one entry after TCRdb re-called the multiplex PCR reads with MiXCR. The table shows around 420,000 distinct CDR3 sequences, with approximately 15% occurring only once. The source is a woman under 30 with Graves' hyperthyroidism. The J gene is TRBJ1-2, the V gene TRBV6-5; D gene unclear. Sequencing used blood. The CDR3 sequence: CASSYTVGDGYTF. CDR3 in DNA: TGTGCCAGCAGTTACACGGTCGGGGATGGCTACACCTTC.